The sample holds many counts of the clone carrying this T cell receptor beta chain. The antigen is undetermined. The data were taken from a study of T cells in Graves' hyperthyroidism and ophthalmopathy. General observations from the study: Blood held most thyroid clonotypes expanded above 0.001 frequency.

RNA transcripts were the template for amplifying TCR beta CDR3 regions. RT-PCR in the first round (using the HTBI primer set) targeted the TCR CDR3. A single record per CDR3 protein comes from TCRdb applying MiXCR to the multiplex PCR reads. The sample includes approximately 430,000 distinct CDR3 sequences, roughly 14% seen only once; the top ten take around 13%. Germline V lookup: CDR1 MNHNS, CDR2 SASEGT. CDR3 length: 14 residues. V was cut by 6 bases and J by 3 bases, with 13 bases left in between. Among ophthalmopathy patients, the Clinical Activity Score reached at least 3, the NOSPECS grade reached at least 4, and duration remained under 3 months.

Sequencing was carried out using blood. The sequence came from a young man with Graves' ophthalmopathy. J is TRBJ2-3 and V is TRBV6-1; tentative D call: TRBD1 (5 bases). This chain's CDR3 is CASSQQGSTDTQYF. The CDR3 DNA follows: TGTGCCAGCAGCCAGCAGGGTTCGACAGATACGCAGTATTTT.